This note documents a single T cell receptor beta chain sequence. The antigen is undetermined. The three twin pairs were reared together, likely meeting the same infections. Each TCR cDNA library carried sample-specific barcodes on both ends. Using its own MiXCR run on the 5' RACE reads, TCRdb lists one record per CDR3 protein. The sample lists roughly 340,000 distinct CDR3 sequences, 25% to 35% occurring once. There are 16 residues in the CDR3. Losses at the gene ends were 0 bases for V and 3 bases for J; bases not matched to a gene: 7. Germline CDR1 DFQATT, CDR2 SNEGSKA (reference sequence). The record originates from a study of identical twins' blood T cells. Findings and limits, study-wide: Mainly, cloneset size products determined shared clonotypes, twins included. Top TCRbeta clonotypes were shared more with twin than unrelated donors.

Sequencing input: PBMCs. J is TRBJ2-1 and V is TRBV20-1, with TRBD2 matching 8 bases. This receptor was identified in a woman aged 18 to 55 in good health. This CDR3 reads CSARDFGRAVYNEQFF. CDR3 nucleotides: TGCAGTGCTAGAGATTTCGGGAGGGCCGTCTACAATGAGCAGTTCTTC.